This is a list of T cell receptor beta chains from one sample in a study of memory CD4+ T cells and cytomegalovirus serostatus. Sequencing used immunoSEQ multiplex PCR; TCRdb keeps in-frame clones, though not all of them. The table shows tens of thousands of clones, with around 76% occurring only once. Material: memory CD4+ T cells from blood. The receptors here all came from an adult in good health and CMV-seronegative. Both conserved end residues are part of each CDR3. Each record gives: D gene, V gene, clone size, J gene, CDR3 DNA, CDR3 protein. D genes are given only for firm matches. Size is stated for part of the rows, as once, few or many counts, or as a class when the clone is expanded.

d_gene: TRBD1
v_gene: TRBV5-1
abundance: few
j_gene: TRBJ2-2
CDR3nt: TGCGCCAGCAGCGGGGGGACAGGGCACACCGGGGAGCTGTTTTTT
CDR3aa: CASSGGTGHTGELFF

d_gene: NA
v_gene: TRBV29-1
abundance: NA
j_gene: TRBJ2-1
CDR3nt: TGCAGCGTGAGTGGCGCCGATGAGCAGTTCTTC
CDR3aa: CSVSGADEQFF

d_gene: TRBD2
v_gene: TRBV5-4
abundance: NA
j_gene: TRBJ2-5
CDR3nt: TGTGCCAGCAGCTTGCTAGCGGGGGGGAACCAAGAGACCCAGTACTTC
CDR3aa: CASSLLAGGNQETQYF

d_gene: NA
v_gene: TRBV5-1
abundance: NA
j_gene: TRBJ1-4
CDR3nt: TGCGCCAGCAGCTCACTACTGAGGCCTACCGAAAAACTGTTTTTT
CDR3aa: CASSSLLRPTEKLFF

d_gene: NA
v_gene: TRBV4-1
abundance: few
j_gene: TRBJ1-1
CDR3nt: TGCGCCAGCAAAGGAGAGAATGCTGAAGCTTTCTTT
CDR3aa: CASKGENAEAFF

d_gene: NA
v_gene: TRBV18
abundance: NA
j_gene: TRBJ1-2
CDR3nt: TGTGCCAGCTCACCACGGGAATTTAACTATGGCTACACCTTC
CDR3aa: CASSPREFNYGYTF

d_gene: NA
v_gene: TRBV15
abundance: NA
j_gene: TRBJ1-2
CDR3nt: TGTGCCACCAGCAGAGGAACCCCTAACTATGGCTACACCTTC
CDR3aa: CATSRGTPNYGYTF

d_gene: NA
v_gene: TRBV2
abundance: NA
j_gene: TRBJ1-4
CDR3nt: TGTGCCAGTCGCAAGGCCGCAACTAATGAAAAACTGTTTTTT
CDR3aa: CASRKAATNEKLFF

d_gene: NA
v_gene: TRBV7-8
abundance: NA
j_gene: TRBJ1-5
CDR3nt: TGTGCCAGCAGCCTGGGACTTACGGGGCAGCCCCAGCATTTT
CDR3aa: CASSLGLTGQPQHF

d_gene: TRBD2
v_gene: TRBV5-4
abundance: NA
j_gene: TRBJ2-1
CDR3nt: TGTGCCAGCAGCTTGGAAGGGGCGGGGGGGCCTCATGAGCAGTTCTTC
CDR3aa: CASSLEGAGGPHEQFF

d_gene: NA
v_gene: TRBV7-8
abundance: NA
j_gene: TRBJ1-1
CDR3nt: TGTGCCAGCAGGCGGTCCCAGAACACTGAAGCTTTCTTT
CDR3aa: CASRRSQNTEAFF

d_gene: TRBD2
v_gene: TRBV6-4
abundance: once
j_gene: TRBJ2-7
CDR3nt: TGTGCCAGCAGTGACTGCGGGGGGAGGTGGCAGTACTTC
CDR3aa: CASSDCGGRWQYF

d_gene: TRBD2
v_gene: TRBV5-1
abundance: NA
j_gene: TRBJ2-5
CDR3nt: TGCGCCAGCCAAACTAACGGGGGAGGGGTCCAAGAGACCCAGTACTTC
CDR3aa: CASQTNGGGVQETQYF

d_gene: NA
v_gene: TRBV27
abundance: NA
j_gene: TRBJ2-3
CDR3nt: TGTGCCAGCAGTTTACCTAGGGGCGGGGGCCTCACAGATACGCAGTATTTT
CDR3aa: CASSLPRGGGLTDTQYF

d_gene: NA
v_gene: TRBV6-1
abundance: NA
j_gene: TRBJ2-7
CDR3nt: TGTGCCAGCAGTGAAGGGAACCCGAAGACCTACGAGCAGTACTTC
CDR3aa: CASSEGNPKTYEQYF

d_gene: NA
v_gene: TRBV25-1
abundance: NA
j_gene: TRBJ1-1
CDR3nt: TGTGCCAGCAGTTCGTTCGGAATGAACACTGAAGCTTTCTTT
CDR3aa: CASSSFGMNTEAFF

d_gene: TRBD1
v_gene: TRBV10-3
abundance: NA
j_gene: TRBJ1-2
CDR3nt: TGTGCCATCGGCACCGGGACAGCTAACTATGGCTACACCTTC
CDR3aa: CAIGTGTANYGYTF

d_gene: TRBD2
v_gene: TRBV5-4
abundance: NA
j_gene: TRBJ2-1
CDR3nt: TGTGCCAGCAGCTTGGCGGTGGGAGGGACCTACAATGAGCAGTTCTTC
CDR3aa: CASSLAVGGTYNEQFF

d_gene: NA
v_gene: TRBV6-5
abundance: NA
j_gene: TRBJ2-5
CDR3nt: TGTGCCAGCAGTTACTCTCGGATTCGGGAGGAGACCCAGTACTTC
CDR3aa: CASSYSRIREETQYF

d_gene: NA
v_gene: TRBV11-2
abundance: NA
j_gene: TRBJ1-5
CDR3nt: TGTGCCAGCAGCTTAGAGCCCACTCAGCCCCAGCATTTT
CDR3aa: CASSLEPTQPQHF

d_gene: NA
v_gene: TRBV7-2
abundance: once
j_gene: TRBJ2-7
CDR3nt: TGTGCCAGCAGCTTAATACCCGGCCGGCAGTCCTACGAGCAGTACTTC
CDR3aa: CASSLIPGRQSYEQYF

d_gene: TRBD2
v_gene: TRBV11-2
abundance: NA
j_gene: TRBJ2-2
CDR3nt: TGTGCCAGCAGATTACCAGCGGGGGATGTCACCGGGGAGCTGTTTTTT
CDR3aa: CASRLPAGDVTGELFF